This T cell receptor beta chain was obtained from a study of cytomegalovirus exposure and HLA in healthy donors. Study findings and constraints: The productive fraction for most TCR beta V segments was about 87% or about 30% in an earlier analysis. Most subjects had HLA-A and HLA-B alleles reportedly predicted accurately by TCR beta sequences. The authors later linked a missense DCLRE1C variant to TCR beta V- and J-gene trimming.

About this clone: Its antigen remains unknown.

The CDR3 has 14 amino acids. Losses at the gene ends were 6 bases for V and 6 bases for J; bases not matched to a gene: 4. Germline values: CDR1 LNHDA, CDR2 SQIVND (reference sequence). PCR was performed using 60 Vbeta and 13 Jbeta primers. Assay used: immunoSEQ multiplex PCR; TCRdb lists only in-frame clones, some missing. The data contain around 180,000 clones, approximately 83% of them singletons. The chain uses TRBV19 and TRBJ2-2, with TRBD2 matching 10 bases. This sequence was found in a boy younger than 10 in good health and CMV-seronegative. Sequenced input: PBMCs. CDR3 in DNA: TGTGCCAGTAGCCTGACTAGCGGGTCCGGGGAGCTGTTTTTT. This translates into CASSLTSGSGELFF.